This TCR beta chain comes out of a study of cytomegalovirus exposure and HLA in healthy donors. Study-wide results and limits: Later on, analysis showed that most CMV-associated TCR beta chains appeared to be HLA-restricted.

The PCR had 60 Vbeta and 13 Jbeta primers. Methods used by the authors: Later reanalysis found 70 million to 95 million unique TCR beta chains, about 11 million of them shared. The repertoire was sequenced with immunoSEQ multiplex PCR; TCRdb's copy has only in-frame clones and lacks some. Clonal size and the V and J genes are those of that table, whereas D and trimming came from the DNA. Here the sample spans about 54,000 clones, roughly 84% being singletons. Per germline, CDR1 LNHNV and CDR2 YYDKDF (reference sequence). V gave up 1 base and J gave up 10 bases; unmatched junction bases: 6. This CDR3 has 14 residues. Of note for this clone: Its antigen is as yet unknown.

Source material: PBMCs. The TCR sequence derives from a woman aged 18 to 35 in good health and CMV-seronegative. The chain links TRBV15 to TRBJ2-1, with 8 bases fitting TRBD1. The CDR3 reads CATSRAAGGREQFF. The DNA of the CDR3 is TGTGCCACCAGCAGAGCAGCAGGGGGCCGAGAGCAGTTCTTC.